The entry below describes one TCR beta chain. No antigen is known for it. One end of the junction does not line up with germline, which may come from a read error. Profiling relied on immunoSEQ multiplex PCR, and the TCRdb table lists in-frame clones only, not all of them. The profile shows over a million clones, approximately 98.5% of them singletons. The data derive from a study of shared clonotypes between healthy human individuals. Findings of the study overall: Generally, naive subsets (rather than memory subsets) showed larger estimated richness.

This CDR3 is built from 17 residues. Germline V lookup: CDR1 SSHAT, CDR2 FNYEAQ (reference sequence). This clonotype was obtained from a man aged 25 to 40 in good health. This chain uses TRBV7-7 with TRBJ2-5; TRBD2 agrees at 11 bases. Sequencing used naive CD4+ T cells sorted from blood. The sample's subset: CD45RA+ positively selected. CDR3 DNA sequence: TGTGCTAGCAGCTTAGGAGGGGGATGGACTAGCGGGGAGACCCAGTACTTC. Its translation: CASSLGGGWTSGETQYF.